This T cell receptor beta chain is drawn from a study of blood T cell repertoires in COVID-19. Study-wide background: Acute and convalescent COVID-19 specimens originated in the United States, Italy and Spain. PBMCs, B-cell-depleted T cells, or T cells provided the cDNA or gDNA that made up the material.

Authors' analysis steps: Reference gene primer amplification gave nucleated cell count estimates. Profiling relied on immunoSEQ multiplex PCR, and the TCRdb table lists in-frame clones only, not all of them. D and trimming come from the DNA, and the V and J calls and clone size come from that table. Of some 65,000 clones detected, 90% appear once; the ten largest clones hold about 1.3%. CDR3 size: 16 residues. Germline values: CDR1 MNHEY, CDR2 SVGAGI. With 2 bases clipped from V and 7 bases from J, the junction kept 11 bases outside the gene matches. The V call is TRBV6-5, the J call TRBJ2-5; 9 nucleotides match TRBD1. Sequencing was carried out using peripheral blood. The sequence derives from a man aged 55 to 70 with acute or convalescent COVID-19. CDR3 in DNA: TGTGCCAGCAGTTACGACAGGGGGTCCCAGTCGGGGACCCAGTACTTC. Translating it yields CASSYDRGSQSGTQYF.